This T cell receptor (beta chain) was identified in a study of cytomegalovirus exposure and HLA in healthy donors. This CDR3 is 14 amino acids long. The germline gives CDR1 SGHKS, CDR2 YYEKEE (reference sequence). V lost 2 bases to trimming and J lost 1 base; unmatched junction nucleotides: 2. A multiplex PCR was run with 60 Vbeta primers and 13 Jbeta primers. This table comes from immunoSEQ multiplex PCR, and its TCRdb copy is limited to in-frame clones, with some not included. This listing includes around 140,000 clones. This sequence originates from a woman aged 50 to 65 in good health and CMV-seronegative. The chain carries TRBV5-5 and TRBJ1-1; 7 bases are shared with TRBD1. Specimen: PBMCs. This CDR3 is CASSLHRGNTEAFF. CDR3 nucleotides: TGTGCCAGCAGCTTACACAGGGGGAACACTGAAGCTTTCTTT.